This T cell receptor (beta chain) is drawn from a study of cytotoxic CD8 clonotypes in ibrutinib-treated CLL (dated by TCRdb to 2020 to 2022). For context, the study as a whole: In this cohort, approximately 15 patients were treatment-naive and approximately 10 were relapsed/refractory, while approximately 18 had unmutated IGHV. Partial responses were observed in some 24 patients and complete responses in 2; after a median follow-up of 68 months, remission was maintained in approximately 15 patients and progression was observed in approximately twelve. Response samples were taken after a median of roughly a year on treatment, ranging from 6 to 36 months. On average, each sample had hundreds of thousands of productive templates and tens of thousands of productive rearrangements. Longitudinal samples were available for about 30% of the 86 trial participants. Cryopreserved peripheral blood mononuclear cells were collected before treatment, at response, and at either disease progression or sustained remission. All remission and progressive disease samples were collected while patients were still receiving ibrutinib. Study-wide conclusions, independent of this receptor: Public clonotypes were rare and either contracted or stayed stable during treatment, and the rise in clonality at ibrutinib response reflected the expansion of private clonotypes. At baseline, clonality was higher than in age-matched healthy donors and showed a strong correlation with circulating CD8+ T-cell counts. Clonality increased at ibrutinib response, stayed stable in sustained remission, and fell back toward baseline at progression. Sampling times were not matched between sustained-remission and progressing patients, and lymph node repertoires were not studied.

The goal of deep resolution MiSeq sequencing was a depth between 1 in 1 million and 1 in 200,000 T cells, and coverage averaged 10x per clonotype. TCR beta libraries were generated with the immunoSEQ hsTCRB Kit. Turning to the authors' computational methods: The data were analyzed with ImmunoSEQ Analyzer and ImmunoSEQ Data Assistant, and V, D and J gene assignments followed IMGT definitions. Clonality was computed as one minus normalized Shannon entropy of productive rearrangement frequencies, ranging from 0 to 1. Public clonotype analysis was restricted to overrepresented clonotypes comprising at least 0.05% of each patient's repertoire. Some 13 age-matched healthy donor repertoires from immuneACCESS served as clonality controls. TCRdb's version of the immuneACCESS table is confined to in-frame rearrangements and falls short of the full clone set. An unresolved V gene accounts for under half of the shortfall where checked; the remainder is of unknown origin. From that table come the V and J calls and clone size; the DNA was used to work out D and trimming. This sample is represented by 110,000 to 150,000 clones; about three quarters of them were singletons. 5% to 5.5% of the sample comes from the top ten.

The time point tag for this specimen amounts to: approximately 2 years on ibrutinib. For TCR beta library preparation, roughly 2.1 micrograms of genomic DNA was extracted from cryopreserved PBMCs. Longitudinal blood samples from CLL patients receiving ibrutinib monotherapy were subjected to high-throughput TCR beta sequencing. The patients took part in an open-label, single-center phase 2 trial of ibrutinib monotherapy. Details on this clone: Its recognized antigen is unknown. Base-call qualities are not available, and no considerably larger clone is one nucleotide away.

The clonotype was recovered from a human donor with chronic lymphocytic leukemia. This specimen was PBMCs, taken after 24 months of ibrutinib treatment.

The nucleotides are TGTGCCAGCAGCCAAGGAGCCGGGGTGGGGAGCAATCAGCCCCAGCATTTT. Its protein reads: CASSQGAGVGSNQPQHF. The chain couples TRBV4-2 to TRBJ1-5, with the D gene call left open. V drops 1 base and J drops 1 base, leaving 14 bases in between. CDR1 and CDR2 were assigned from the germline V gene as LGHNA and YNFKEQ. Counted from cysteine to phenylalanine, this CDR3 has 17 amino acids. Kept here is only the CDR3 DNA, which spans 51 bases and is read in frame from base 1.